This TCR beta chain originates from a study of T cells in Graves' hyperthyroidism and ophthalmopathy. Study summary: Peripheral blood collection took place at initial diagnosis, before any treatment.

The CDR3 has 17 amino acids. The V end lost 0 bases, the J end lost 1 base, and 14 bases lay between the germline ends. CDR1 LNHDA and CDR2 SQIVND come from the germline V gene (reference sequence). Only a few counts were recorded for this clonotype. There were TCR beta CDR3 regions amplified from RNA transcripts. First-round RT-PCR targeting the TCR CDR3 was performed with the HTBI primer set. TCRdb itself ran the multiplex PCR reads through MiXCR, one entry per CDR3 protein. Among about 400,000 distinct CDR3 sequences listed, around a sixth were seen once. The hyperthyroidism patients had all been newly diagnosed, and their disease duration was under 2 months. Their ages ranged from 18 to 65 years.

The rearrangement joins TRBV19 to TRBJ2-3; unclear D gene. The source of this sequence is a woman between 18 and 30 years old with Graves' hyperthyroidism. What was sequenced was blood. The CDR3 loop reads CASSIEVKREGTDTQYF. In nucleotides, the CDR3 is TGTGCCAGTAGTATAGAGGTAAAAAGGGAAGGCACAGATACGCAGTATTTT.